This T cell receptor beta chain was sequenced for a study of blood T cell repertoires in COVID-19. Recovered status in Cohort 3 required two negative PCRs, clearance, or symptom resolution. Produced via immunoSEQ multiplex PCR; TCRdb's table is partial and in-frame only. Of approximately 470,000 clones in the sample, roughly 90% were seen once. Germline trimming cut 4 bases from V and 8 bases from J; bases unmatched to any gene: 15. The CDR3 runs to 16 residues. Germline assignment: CDR1 SGHDT and CDR2 YYEEEE. This chain links TRBV5-6 with TRBJ1-2, with 9 bases fitting TRBD1. The sequenced sample was PBMCs or T cells enriched from blood (not recorded which). This clonotype was sampled from a woman between 18 and 29 years old who had recovered from COVID-19. The CDR3 loop is CASSGDRELVHTGYTF. CDR3 nucleotide sequence: TGTGCCAGCAGCGGGGACAGGGAATTAGTGCATACAGGCTACACCTTC.